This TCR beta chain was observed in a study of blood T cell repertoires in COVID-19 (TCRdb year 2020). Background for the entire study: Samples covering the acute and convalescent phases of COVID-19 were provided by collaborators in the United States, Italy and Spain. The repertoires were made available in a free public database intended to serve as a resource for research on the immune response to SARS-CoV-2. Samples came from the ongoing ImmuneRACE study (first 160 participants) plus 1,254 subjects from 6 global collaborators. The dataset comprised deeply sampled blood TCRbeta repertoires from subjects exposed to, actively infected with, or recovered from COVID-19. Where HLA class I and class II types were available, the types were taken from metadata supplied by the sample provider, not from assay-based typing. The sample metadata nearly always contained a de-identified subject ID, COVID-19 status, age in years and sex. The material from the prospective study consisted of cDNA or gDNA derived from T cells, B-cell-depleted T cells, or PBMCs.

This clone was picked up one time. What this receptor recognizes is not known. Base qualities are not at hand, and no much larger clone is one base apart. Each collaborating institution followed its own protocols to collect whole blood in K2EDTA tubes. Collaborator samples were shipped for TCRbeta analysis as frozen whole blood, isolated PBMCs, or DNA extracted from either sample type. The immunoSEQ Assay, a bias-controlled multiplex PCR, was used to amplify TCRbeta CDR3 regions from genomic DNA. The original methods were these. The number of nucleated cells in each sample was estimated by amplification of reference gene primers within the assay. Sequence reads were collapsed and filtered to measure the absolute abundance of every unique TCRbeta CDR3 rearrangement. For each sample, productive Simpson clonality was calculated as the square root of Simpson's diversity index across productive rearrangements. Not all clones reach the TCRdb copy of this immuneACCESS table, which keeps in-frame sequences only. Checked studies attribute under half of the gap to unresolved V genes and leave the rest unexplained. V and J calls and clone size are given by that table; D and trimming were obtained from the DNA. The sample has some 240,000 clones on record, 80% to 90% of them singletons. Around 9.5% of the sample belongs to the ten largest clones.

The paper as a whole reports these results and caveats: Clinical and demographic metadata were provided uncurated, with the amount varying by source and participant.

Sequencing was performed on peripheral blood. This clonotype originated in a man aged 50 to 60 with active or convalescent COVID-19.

CDR3 region: CATTGPHGYNEQFF. The DNA is TGTGCCACCACAGGGCCGCACGGGTATAATGAGCAGTTCTTC. The rearranged chain carries TRBV10-3 and TRBJ2-1; possibly the D gene is TRBD1, per 6 matching bases. V lost 10 bases and J lost 7 bases; the stretch between them is 20 bases long. Via the germline V gene, CDR1 is ENHRY and CDR2 SYGVKD. The CDR3 sequence holds 14 residues, the cysteine and phenylalanine included. Just the 42-base CDR3 DNA is kept, in frame starting at base 1.